The 7 T cell receptor beta chains presented below share a single source sample, sequenced in a study of blood T cell repertoires in COVID-19. Profiling relied on immunoSEQ multiplex PCR, and the TCRdb table lists in-frame clones only, not all of them. The table shows around 250,000 clones, with over 70% occurring only once. Sequencing input: peripheral blood. The receptors were gathered from a woman aged 70-85 years with COVID-19, enrolled during active disease.

The rearrangement joins TRBV19 to TRBJ2-7; TRBD2 might be the D (6 bases). Between the trimmed V and J ends, which lost 6 bases and 1 base, there was a span of 16 bases. Germline V gene data show CDR1 as LNHDA and CDR2 as SQIVND (reference sequence). The CDR3 runs 15 residues. The CDR3 reads CASSRPGGKSYEQYF. The CDR3 bases are TGTGCCAGTAGCCGCCCCGGCGGGAAATCCTACGAGCAGTACTTC. Using reference TRBV19 and TRBJ2-7 for the parts outside the CDR3, the full variable domain is DGGITQSPKYLFRKEGQNVTLSCEQNLNHDAMYWYRQDPGQGLRLIYYSQIVNDFQKGDIAEGYSVSREKKESFPLTVTSAQKNPTAFYLCASSRPGGKSYEQYFGPGTRLTVT.

The chain carries TRBV6-5 and TRBJ2-7, with D maybe TRBD2 (6 bases). V lost 6 bases and J 0 bases, leaving 15 bases between the germline ends. Germline V gene data show CDR1 as MNHEY and CDR2 as SVGAGI. This CDR3 contains 15 residues. The CDR3: CASRRDGLTSYEQYF. As DNA, the CDR3 is TGTGCCAGCAGGCGGGACGGATTGACCTCCTACGAGCAGTACTTC.

This clone was seen a handful of times. V and J are TRBV7-9 and TRBJ2-7; 7 bases match TRBD2. The CDR3 has 15 amino acids. CDR1 is SEHNR and CDR2 is FQNEAQ in the germline V gene (reference sequence). J gave up 5 bases and V 0 bases, and 7 bases lay outside the gene matches. The DNA for the CDR3 is TGTGCCAGCAGCTTAGCGCGGACTAGGCTAAACGAGCAGTACTTC. Translated, it gives CASSLARTRLNEQYF.

The rearrangement links TRBV10-3 to TRBJ2-1; D is perhaps TRBD1 (6 bases). Germline V CDR1 and CDR2: ENHRY, SYGVKD. The CDR3 is made up of 13 amino acids. The germline V and J ends were trimmed by 11 bases and 8 bases, with 19 bases remaining between them. The CDR3 nucleotides read TGTGCCTCGGGGACAAAGGTCACGGATGAGCAGTTCTTC. Its translation is CASGTKVTDEQFF.

With respect to this clone: At the DNA level, this CDR3 is encoded by other sequences in the same sample as well. The rearrangement uses TRBV27 and TRBJ1-5; 7 nucleotides match TRBD1. The CDR3 loop spans 15 amino acids. CDR1 is MNHEY, CDR2 SMNVEV, per germline (reference sequence). V was clipped by 5 bases and J by 0 bases; unmatched bases: 4. CDR3 residues: CASSPGTDSNQPQHF. CDR3 nucleotide sequence: TGTGCCAGCAGTCCCGGGACAGATAGCAATCAGCCCCAGCATTTT.

This chain joins TRBV11-2 and TRBJ1-6; D ambiguous. This CDR3 contains 14 residues. Germline CDR1 and CDR2: SGHAT and FQNNGV. The V end lost 4 bases, the J end lost 8 bases, and 12 bases lay between the germline ends. The CDR3 bases are TGTGCCAGCAGCTCCCAGGCTATGGATTCACCCCTCCACTTT. Protein product: CASSSQAMDSPLHF.

The J gene is TRBJ2-1, the V gene TRBV12-3 or TRBV12-4; D is undetermined. This CDR3 region has 13 residues. The V gene lost 7 bases and the J gene lost 10 bases, with 17 bases spanning the gap. The CDR3 nucleotides are TGTGCCAGCACCTCCGCTGGTCCCCGGGAGCAGTTCTTC. Translation: CASTSAGPREQFF.